This T cell receptor beta chain stems from a study of T cells after yellow fever vaccination. For the study at large: When fractions had low cell numbers, they were prepared with SMART-Seq v4 Ultra Low Input.

5'RACE template switching generated TCR cDNA, adding a universal primer site and UMIs. TCRdb analysed the 5' RACE reads with MiXCR anew, one entry per CDR3 protein. The sample consists of 200,000 to 250,000 distinct CDR3 sequences, approximately 3% of them appearing once. This clonotype was seen at least ten times. The germline CDR1 and CDR2 sequences are SGHRS and YFSETQ. The CDR3 runs to 14 residues. Trimming removed 4 bases from V and 7 bases from J, with 14 bases in between. This receptor was obtained from a man aged 18 to 30 who received the YFV17D yellow fever vaccine. V and J are TRBV5-1 and TRBJ2-2; D ambiguous. The sample in question was CD4+ T cells sorted from PBMCs, obtained 10 days after the yellow fever booster vaccination. The CDR3 is CASSPGSPIGELFF. Here the CDR3 DNA reads TGCGCCAGCAGCCCCGGGTCTCCAATCGGGGAGCTGTTTTTT.